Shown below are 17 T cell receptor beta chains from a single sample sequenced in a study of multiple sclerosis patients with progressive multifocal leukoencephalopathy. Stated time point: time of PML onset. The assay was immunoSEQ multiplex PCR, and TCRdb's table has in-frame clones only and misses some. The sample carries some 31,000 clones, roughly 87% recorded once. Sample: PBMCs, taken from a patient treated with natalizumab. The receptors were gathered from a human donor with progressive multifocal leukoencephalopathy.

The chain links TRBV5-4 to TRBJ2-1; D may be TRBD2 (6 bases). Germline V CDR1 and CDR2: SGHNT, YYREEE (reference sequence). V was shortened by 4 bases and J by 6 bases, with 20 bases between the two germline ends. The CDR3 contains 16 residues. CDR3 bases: TGTGCCAGCAGCAGGATACTAGCTGGAGGAGGCAATGAGCAGTTCTTC. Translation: CASSRILAGGGNEQFF. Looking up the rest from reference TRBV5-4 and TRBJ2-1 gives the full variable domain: ETGVTQSPTHLIKTRGQQVTLRCSSQSGHNTVSWYQQALGQGPQFIFQYYREEENGRGNFPPRFSGLQFPNYSSELNVNALELDDSALYLCASSRILAGGGNEQFFGPGTRLTVL.

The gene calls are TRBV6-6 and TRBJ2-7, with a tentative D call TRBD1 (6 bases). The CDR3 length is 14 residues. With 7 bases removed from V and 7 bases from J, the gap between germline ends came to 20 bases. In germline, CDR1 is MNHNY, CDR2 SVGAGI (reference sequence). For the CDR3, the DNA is TGTGCCAGCACCCTAGGGGGTGGCCCGGGGGAGCAGTACTTC. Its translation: CASTLGGGPGEQYF.

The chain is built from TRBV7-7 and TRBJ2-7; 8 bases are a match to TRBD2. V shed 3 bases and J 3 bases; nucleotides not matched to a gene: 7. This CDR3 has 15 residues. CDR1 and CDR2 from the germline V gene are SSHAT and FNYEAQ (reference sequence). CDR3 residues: CASSFSSGGGYEQYF. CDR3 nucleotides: TGTGCCAGCAGCTTTTCCTCCGGGGGGGGCTACGAGCAGTACTTC.

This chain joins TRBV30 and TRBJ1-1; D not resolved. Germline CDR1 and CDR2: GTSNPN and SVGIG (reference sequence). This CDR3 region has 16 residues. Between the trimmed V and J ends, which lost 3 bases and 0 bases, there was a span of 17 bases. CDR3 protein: CAWSLSKQIMNTEAFF. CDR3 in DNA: TGTGCCTGGAGCCTCAGTAAACAGATCATGAACACTGAAGCTTTCTTT.

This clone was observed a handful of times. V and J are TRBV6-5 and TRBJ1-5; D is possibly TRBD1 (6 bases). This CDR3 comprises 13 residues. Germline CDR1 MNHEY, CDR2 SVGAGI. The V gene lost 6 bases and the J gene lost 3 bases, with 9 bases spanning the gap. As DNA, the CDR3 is TGTGCCAGCAGCCGACAGGTCAATCAGCCCCAGCATTTT. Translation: CASSRQVNQPQHF.

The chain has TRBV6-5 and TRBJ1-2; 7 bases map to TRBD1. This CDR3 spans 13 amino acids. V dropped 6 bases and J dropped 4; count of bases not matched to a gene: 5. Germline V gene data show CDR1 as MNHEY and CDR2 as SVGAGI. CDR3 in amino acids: CASRRTGIYGYTF. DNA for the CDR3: TGTGCCAGCAGAAGGACAGGTATCTATGGCTACACCTTC.

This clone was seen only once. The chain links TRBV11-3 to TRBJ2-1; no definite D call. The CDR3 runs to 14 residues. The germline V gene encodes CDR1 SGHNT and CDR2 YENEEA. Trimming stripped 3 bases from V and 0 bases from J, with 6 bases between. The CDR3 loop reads CASSLGSSYNEQFF. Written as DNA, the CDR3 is TGTGCCAGCAGCTTGGGTAGCTCCTACAATGAGCAGTTCTTC.

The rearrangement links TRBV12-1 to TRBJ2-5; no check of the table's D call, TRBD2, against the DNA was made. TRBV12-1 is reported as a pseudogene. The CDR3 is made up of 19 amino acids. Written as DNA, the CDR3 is TGTGCCAGCAGCGGGAGGGATGGACTAGCGGGAGATGGGCAAGAGACCCAGTACTTC. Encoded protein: CASSGRDGLAGDGQETQYF.

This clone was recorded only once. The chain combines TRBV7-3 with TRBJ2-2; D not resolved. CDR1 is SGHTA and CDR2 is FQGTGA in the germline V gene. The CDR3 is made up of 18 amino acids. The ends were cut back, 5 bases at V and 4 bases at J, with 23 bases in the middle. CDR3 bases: TGTGCCAGCAGCCCCTCAACCTCGACATCTTCGAGCACCGGGGAGCTGTTTTTT. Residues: CASSPSTSTSSSTGELFF.

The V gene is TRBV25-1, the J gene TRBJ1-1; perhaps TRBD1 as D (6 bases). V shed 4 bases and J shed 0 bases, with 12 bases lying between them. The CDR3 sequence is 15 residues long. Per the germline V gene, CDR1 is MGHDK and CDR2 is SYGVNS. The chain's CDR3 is CASSVPTGMNTEAFF. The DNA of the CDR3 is TGTGCCAGCAGTGTTCCGACAGGTATGAACACTGAAGCTTTCTTT.

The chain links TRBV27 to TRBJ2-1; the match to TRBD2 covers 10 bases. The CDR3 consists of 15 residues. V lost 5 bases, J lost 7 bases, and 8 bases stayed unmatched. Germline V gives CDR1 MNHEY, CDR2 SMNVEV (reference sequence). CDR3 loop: CASSLTSGWGNEQFF. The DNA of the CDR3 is TGTGCCAGCAGTCTGACTAGCGGGTGGGGAAATGAGCAGTTCTTC.

This CDR3 is CASSLVSTGGNGYTF. CDR3 sequence (DNA): TGTGCCAGCAGCTTAGTTTCGACAGGGGGAAATGGCTACACCTTC. The V gene is TRBV7-2, the J gene TRBJ1-2, with 9 bases lining up with TRBD1. Germline V gene sequence: CDR1 SGHTA, CDR2 FQGNSA. J gave up 6 bases and V 1 base, and 6 bases lay outside the gene matches. The length of the CDR3 is 15 residues.

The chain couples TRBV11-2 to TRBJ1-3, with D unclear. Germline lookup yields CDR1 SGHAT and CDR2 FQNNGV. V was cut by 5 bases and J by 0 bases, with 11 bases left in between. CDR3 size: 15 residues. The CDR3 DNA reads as TGTGCCAGCAGCCTAGGAGCCGTCTCTGGAAACACCATATATTTT. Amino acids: CASSLGAVSGNTIYF.

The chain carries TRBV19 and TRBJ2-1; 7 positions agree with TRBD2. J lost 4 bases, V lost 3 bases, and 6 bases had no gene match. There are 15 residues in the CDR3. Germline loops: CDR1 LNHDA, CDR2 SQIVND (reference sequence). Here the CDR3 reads CASSMGRRGYNEQFF. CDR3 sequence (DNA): TGTGCCAGTAGTATGGGACGGCGGGGGTACAATGAGCAGTTCTTC.

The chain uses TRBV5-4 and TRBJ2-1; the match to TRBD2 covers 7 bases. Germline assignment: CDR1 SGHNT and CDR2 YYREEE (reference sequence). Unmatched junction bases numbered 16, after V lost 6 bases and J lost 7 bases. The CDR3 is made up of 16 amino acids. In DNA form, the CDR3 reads TGTGCCAGCACCCCAAAGGGCGGGAGAATGGAGAATGAGCAGTTCTTC. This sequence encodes CASTPKGGRMENEQFF. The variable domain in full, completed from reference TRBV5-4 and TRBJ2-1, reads ETGVTQSPTHLIKTRGQQVTLRCSSQSGHNTVSWYQQALGQGPQFIFQYYREEENGRGNFPPRFSGLQFPNYSSELNVNALELDDSALYLCASTPKGGRMENEQFFGPGTRLTVL.

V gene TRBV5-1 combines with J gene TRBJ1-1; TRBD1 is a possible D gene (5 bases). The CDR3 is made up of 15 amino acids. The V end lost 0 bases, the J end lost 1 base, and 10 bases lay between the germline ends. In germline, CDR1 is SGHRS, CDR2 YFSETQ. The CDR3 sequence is CASSLDGGANTEAFF. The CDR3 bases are TGCGCCAGCAGCTTGGACGGAGGGGCGAACACTGAAGCTTTCTTT. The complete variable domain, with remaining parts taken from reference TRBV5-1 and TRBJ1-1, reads KAGVTQTPRYLIKTRGQQVTLSCSPISGHRSVSWYQQTPGQGLQFLFEYFSETQRNKGNFPGRFSGRQFSNSRSEMNVSTLELGDSALYLCASSLDGGANTEAFFGQGTRLTVV.

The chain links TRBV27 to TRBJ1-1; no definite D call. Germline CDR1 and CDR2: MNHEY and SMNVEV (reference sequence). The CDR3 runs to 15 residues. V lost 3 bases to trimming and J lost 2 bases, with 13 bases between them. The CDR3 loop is CASSFRPGLNTEAFF. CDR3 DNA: TGTGCCAGCAGTTTTAGGCCCGGACTAAACACTGAAGCTTTCTTT.